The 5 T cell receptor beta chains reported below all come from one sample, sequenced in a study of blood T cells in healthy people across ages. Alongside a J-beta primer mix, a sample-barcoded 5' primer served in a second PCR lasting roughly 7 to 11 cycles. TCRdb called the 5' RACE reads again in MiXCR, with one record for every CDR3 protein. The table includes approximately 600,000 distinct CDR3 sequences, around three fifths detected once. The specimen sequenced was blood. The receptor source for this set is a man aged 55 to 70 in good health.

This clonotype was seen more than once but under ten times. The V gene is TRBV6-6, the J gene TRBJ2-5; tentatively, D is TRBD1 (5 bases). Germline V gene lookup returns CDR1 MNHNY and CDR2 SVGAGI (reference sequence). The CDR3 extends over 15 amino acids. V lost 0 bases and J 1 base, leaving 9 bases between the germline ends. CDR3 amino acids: CASSYSAGPQETQYF. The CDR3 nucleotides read TGTGCCAGCAGTTACTCGGCAGGGCCCCAAGAGACCCAGTACTTC.

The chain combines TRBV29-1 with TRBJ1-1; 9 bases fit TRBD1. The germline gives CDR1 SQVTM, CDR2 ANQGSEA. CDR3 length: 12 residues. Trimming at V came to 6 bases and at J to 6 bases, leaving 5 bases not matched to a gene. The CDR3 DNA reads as TGCAGCGTCGCCGGGACAGGGTCTGAAGCTTTCTTT. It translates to CSVAGTGSEAFF.

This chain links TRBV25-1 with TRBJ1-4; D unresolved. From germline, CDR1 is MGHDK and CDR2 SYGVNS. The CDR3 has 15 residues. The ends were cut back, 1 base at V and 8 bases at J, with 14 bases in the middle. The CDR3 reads CASSEFGSGWEKLFF. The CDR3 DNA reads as TGTGCCAGCAGTGAATTCGGGTCGGGTTGGGAAAAACTGTTTTTT.

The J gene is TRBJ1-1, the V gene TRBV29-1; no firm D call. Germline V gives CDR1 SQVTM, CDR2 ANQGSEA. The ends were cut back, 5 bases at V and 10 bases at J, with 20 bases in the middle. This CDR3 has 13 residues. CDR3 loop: CSVQFTTALLAFF. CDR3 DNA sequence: TGCAGCGTTCAATTTACCACGGCGTTACTAGCTTTCTTT. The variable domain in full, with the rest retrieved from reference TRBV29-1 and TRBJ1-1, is SAVISQKPSRDICQRGTSLTIQCQVDSQVTMMFWYRQQPGQSLTLIATANQGSEATYESGFVIDKFPISRPNLTFSTLTVSNMSPEDSSIYLCSVQFTTALLAFFGQGTRLTVV.

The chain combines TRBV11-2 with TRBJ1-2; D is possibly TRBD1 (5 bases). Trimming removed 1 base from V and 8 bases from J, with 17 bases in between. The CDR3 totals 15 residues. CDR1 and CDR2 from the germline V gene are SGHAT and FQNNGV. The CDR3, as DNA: TGTGCCAGCAGCTTAGCGGGCCAAGCCGGGGCGGGCTACACCTTC. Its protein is CASSLAGQAGAGYTF.